This T cell receptor beta chain was sequenced in a study of blood T cell repertoires in COVID-19. Trimming pared 6 bases from V and 3 bases from J, leaving 12 bases between. This CDR3 has 14 amino acids. The germline V gene encodes CDR1 SNHLY and CDR2 FYNNEI. Original processing notes: Estimated nucleated cell counts came from reference gene primer amplification. The table came from immunoSEQ multiplex PCR; TCRdb's copy has only in-frame clones and leaves some out. That table is the source of V, J and clone size, and D and trimming were worked out from the DNA. Among fewer than 150,000 clones listed, 55% to 75% were seen once. This clone was counted between two and nine times.

The V gene is TRBV2, the J gene TRBJ2-1; D is unresolved. Sample: peripheral blood. This sequence was found in a human donor with acute or convalescent COVID-19. The donor label of this sample is uncertain. The CDR3, as DNA: TGTGCCAGCAGCGACACTTCAATCTACAATGAGCAGTTCTTC. Amino acids: CASSDTSIYNEQFF.